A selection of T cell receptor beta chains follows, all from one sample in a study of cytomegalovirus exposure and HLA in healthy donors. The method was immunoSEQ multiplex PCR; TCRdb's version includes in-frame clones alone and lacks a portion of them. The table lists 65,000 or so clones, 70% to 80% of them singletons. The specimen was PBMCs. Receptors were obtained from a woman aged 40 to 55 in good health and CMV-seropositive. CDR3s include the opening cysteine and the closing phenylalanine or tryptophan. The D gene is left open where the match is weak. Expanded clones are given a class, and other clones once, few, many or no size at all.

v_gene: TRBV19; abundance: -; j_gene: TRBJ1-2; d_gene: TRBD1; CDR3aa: CASSPLWDRGQEGYTF; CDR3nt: TGTGCCAGTAGTCCACTCTGGGACAGGGGGCAGGAGGGCTACACCTTC
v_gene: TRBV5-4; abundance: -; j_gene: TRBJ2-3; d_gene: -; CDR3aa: CASSWAGPGTDTQYF; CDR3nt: TGTGCCAGCAGCTGGGCCGGGCCAGGGACAGATACGCAGTATTTT
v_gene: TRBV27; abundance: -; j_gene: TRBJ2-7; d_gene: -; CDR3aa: CASTPLSSYEQYF; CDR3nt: TGTGCCAGCACCCCCTTGAGCTCCTACGAGCAGTACTTC
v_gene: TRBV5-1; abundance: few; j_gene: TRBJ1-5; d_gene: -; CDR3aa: CASSEGTPNQPQHF; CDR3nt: TGCGCCAGCAGCGAAGGGACACCCAATCAGCCCCAGCATTTT
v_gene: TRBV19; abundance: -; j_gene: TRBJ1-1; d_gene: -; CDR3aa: CASSSNGVDTEAFF; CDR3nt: TGTGCCAGTAGTTCCAACGGGGTAGATACTGAAGCTTTCTTT
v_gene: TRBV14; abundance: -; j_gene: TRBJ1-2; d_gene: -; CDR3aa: CASGQVGGQANYGYTF; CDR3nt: TGTGCCAGCGGCCAAGTGGGGGGTCAAGCTAACTATGGCTACACCTTC
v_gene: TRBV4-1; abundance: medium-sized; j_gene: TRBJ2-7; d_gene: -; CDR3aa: CASSQDGGDYEQYF; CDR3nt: TGCGCCAGCAGCCAAGACGGCGGGGACTACGAGCAGTACTTC
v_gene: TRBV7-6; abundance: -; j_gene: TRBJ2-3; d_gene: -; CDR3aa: CASSSRIPQGITDTQYF; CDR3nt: TGTGCCAGCAGCTCGCGCATCCCCCAGGGGATTACAGATACGCAGTATTTT
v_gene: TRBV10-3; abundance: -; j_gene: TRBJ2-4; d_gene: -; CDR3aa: CAIRTIQGSTKNIQYF; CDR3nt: TGTGCCATCAGGACTATCCAGGGGAGTACCAAAAACATTCAGTACTTC
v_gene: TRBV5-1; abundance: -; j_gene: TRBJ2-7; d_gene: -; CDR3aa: CASTPDRTIYEQYF; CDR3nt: TGCGCCAGCACACCCGACAGAACCATCTACGAGCAGTACTTC
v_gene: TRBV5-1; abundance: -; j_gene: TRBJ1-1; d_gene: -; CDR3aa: CASSLDGGKHTEAFF; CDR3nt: TGCGCCAGCAGCTTGGACGGAGGGAAGCACACTGAAGCTTTCTTT
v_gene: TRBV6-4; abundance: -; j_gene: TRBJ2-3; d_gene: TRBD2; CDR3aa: CASSSSGGAADTQYF; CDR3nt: TGTGCCAGCAGTTCTAGCGGGGGGGCCGCAGATACGCAGTATTTT
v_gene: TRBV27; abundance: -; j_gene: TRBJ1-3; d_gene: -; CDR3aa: CASSGTNSGNTIYF; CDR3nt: TGTGCCAGCAGTGGTACTAACTCTGGAAACACCATATATTTT
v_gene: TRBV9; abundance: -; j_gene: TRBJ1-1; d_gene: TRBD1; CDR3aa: CASSVLPRQGVKVTEAFF; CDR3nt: TGTGCCAGCAGCGTCCTACCCCGACAGGGGGTGAAGGTCACTGAAGCTTTCTTT
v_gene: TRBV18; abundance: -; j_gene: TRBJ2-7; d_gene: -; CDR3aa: CASSPTTQGKAYEQYF; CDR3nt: TGTGCCAGCTCCCCTACCACCCAGGGGAAGGCCTACGAGCAGTACTTC
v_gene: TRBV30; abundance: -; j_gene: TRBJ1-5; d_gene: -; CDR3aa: CAWSPPGVQPQHF; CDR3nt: TGTGCCTGGAGCCCTCCAGGGGTCCAGCCCCAGCATTTT
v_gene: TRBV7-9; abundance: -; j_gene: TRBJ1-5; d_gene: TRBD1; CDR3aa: CASSLSTGASNQPQHF; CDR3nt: TGTGCCAGCAGCCTCTCGACAGGGGCGAGCAATCAGCCCCAGCATTTT
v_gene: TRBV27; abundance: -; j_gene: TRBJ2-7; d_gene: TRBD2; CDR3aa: CASSYRTSDEQYF; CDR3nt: TGTGCCAGCAGTTACCGGACTAGCGACGAGCAGTACTTC
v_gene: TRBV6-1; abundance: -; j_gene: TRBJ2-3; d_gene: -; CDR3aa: CASSEVGAGDTQYF; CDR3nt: TGTGCCAGCAGTGAAGTCGGGGCGGGGGATACGCAGTATTTT
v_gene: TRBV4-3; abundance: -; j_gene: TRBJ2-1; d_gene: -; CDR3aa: CASSQDPTVYEQFF; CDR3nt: TGCGCCAGCAGCCAAGACCCCACAGTCTATGAGCAGTTCTTC
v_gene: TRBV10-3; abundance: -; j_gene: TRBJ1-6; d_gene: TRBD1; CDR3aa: CATQTGVLRSPLHF; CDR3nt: TGTGCCACCCAGACAGGGGTTTTGCGTTCACCCCTCCACTTT
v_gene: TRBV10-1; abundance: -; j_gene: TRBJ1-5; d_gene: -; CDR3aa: CASSDHENSKWNQPQHF; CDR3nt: TGCGCCAGCAGTGATCACGAAAACAGCAAATGGAACCAGCCCCAGCATTTT
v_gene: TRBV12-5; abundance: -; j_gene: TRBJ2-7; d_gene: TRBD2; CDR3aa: CASGLTTGRVLSYEQYF; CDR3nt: TGTGCTAGTGGTTTGACCACTGGGAGGGTTTTATCCTACGAGCAGTACTTC
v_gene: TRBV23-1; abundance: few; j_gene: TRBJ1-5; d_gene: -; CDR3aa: CASSLDEGVPGAQHF; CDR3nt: TGCGCCAGCAGTCTTGATGAGGGGGTACCTGGGGCCCAGCATTTT
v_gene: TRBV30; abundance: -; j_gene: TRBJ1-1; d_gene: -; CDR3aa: CAWSVLAGMNTEAFF; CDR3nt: TGTGCCTGGAGTGTACTGGCAGGGATGAACACTGAAGCTTTCTTT
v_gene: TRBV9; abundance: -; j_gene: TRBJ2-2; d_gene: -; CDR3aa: CASSVVLPGPGELFF; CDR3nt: TGTGCCAGCAGCGTAGTTTTGCCGGGTCCCGGGGAGCTGTTTTTT
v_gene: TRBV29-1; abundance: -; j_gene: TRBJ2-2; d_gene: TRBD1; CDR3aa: CSARHRGGPNTGELFF; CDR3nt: TGCAGCGCCCGCCACAGAGGGGGCCCGAACACCGGGGAGCTGTTTTTT
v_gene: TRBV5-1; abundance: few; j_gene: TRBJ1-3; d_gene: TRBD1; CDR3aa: CASSPGDRGDTIYF; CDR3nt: TGCGCCAGCAGCCCGGGCGACAGGGGAGACACCATATATTTT
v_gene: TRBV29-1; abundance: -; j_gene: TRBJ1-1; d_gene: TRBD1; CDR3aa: CSVGETGKGNTEAFF; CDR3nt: TGCAGCGTTGGGGAGACAGGGAAAGGAAACACTGAAGCTTTCTTT
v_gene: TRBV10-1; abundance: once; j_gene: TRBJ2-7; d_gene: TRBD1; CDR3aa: CASSPDRGFPHEQYF; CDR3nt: TGCGCCAGCAGCCCCGACAGGGGTTTCCCCCACGAGCAGTACTTC
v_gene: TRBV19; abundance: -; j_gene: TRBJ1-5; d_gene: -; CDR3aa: CASSISRNSNQPQHF; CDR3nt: TGTGCCAGTAGTATAAGCAGGAATAGCAATCAGCCCCAGCATTTT
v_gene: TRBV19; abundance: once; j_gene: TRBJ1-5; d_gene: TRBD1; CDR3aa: CASRTGGGSNQPQHF; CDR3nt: TGTGCCAGTAGGACAGGGGGAGGAAGCAATCAGCCCCAGCATTTT
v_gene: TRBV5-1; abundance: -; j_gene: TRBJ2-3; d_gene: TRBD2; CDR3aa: CASSTSGGSLSTDTQYF; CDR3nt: TGCGCCAGCAGCACGAGCGGGGGTTCTCTTAGCACAGATACGCAGTATTTT
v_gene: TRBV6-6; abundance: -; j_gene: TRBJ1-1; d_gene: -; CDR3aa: CASSYQGPNTEAFF; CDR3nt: TGTGCCAGCAGTTATCAGGGTCCGAACACTGAAGCTTTCTTT
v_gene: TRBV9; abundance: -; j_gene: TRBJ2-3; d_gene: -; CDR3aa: CASSVVGTQADTQYF; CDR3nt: TGTGCCAGCAGCGTAGTCGGGACACAGGCAGATACGCAGTATTTT
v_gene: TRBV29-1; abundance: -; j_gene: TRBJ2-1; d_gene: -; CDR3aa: CSVGGGLPNEQFF; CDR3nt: TGCAGCGTTGGTGGGGGCCTTCCTAATGAGCAGTTCTTC
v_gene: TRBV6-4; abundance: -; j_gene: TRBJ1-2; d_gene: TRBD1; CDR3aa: CASSDTGQGNSDGYTF; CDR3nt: TGTGCCAGCAGTGACACTGGACAGGGAAATTCGGATGGCTACACCTTC
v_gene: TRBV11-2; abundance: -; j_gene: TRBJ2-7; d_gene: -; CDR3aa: CASRSGDEQYF; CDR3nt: TGTGCCAGCAGGTCAGGGGACGAGCAGTACTTC
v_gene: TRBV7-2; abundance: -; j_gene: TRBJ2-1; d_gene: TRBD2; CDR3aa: CASNQPTSGVNEQFF; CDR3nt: TGTGCCAGCAACCAACCCACTAGCGGGGTCAATGAGCAGTTCTTC
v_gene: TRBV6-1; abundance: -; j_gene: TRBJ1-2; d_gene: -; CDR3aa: CASSELTGFYGYTF; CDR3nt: TGTGCCAGCAGTGAACTGACAGGATTCTATGGCTACACCTTC
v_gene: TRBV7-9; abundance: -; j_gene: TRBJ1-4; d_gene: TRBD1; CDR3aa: CASSLVQGNEKLFF; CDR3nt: TGTGCCAGCAGCTTAGTACAGGGGAATGAAAAACTGTTTTTT
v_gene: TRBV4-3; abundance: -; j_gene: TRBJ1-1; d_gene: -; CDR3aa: CASSQEIGGMNTEAFF; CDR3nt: TGCGCCAGCAGCCAAGAAATAGGGGGAATGAACACTGAAGCTTTCTTT
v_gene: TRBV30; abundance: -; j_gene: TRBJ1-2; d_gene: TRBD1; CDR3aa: CAWRRDRGINGYTF; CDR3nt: TGTGCCTGGAGAAGGGACAGGGGAATTAATGGCTACACCTTC
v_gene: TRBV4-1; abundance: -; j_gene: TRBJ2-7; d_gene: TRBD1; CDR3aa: CASSPGQGPSYEQYF; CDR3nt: TGCGCCAGCAGCCCGGGACAGGGACCCTCCTACGAGCAGTACTTC
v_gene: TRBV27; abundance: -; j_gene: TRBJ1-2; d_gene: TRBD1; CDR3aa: CASSFSRTHGTGETYGYTF; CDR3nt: TGTGCCAGCAGTTTTTCCCGGACCCATGGGACAGGGGAGACCTATGGCTACACCTTC
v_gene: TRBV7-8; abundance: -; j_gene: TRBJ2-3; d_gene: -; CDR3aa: CASSPSNYALTDTQYF; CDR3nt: TGTGCCAGCAGCCCCTCAAATTATGCCCTAACAGATACGCAGTATTTT
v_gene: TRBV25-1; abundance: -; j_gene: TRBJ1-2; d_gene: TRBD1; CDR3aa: CASSELGGDYGYTF; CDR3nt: TGTGCCAGCAGTGAACTAGGGGGCGACTATGGCTACACCTTC
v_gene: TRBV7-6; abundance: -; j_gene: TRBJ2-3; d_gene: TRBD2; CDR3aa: CASSPGLAGGSTDTQYF; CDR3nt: TGTGCCAGCAGCCCGGGACTAGCGGGGGGGAGCACAGATACGCAGTATTTT
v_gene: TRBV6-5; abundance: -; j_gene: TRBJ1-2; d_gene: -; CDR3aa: CASSYIREHGYTF; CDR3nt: TGTGCCAGCAGTTATATCCGGGAACATGGCTACACCTTC
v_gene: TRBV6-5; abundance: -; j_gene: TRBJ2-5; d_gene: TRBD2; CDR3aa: CASSRSGVQETQYF; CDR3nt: TGTGCCAGCAGTCGTAGCGGGGTCCAAGAGACCCAGTACTTC
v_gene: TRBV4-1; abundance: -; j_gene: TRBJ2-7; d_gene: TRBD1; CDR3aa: CASSQALQGAYEQYF; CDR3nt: TGCGCCAGCAGCCAAGCACTACAGGGGGCTTACGAGCAGTACTTC
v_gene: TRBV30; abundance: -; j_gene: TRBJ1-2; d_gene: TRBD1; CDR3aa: CAWSYTGDIGGYTF; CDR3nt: TGTGCCTGGAGTTACACAGGGGATATTGGTGGCTACACCTTC
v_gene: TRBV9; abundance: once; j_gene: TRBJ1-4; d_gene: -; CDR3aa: CASSVEGSGANEKLFF; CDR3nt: TGTGCCAGCAGCGTAGAGGGCTCAGGGGCGAATGAAAAACTGTTTTTT
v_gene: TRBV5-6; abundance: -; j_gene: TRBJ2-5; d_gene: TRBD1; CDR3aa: CASSSPRTGDVKETQYF; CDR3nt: TGTGCCAGCAGCTCGCCCCGGACAGGGGACGTAAAAGAGACCCAGTACTTC
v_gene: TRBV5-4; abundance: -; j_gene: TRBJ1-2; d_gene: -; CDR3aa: CASSLTLLGGGYTF; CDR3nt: TGTGCCAGCAGCTTGACTTTATTGGGGGGTGGCTACACCTTC
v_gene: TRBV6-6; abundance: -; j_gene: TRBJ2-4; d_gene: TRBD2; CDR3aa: CACGTSGGENIQYF; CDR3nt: TGTGCCTGCGGGACTAGCGGGGGCGAAAACATTCAGTACTTC
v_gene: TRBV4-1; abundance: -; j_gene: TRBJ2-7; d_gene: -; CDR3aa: CASSQDLVRDYEQYF; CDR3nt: TGCGCCAGCAGCCAAGATCTGGTCAGGGACTACGAGCAGTACTTC
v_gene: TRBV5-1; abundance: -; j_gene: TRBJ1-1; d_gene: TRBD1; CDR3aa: CASSPDRATEAFF; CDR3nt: TGCGCCAGCAGCCCGGACAGGGCCACTGAAGCTTTCTTT
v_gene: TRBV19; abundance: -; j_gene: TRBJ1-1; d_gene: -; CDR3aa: CASSLAMGANTEAFF; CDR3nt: TGTGCCAGTAGTCTCGCCATGGGGGCTAACACTGAAGCTTTCTTT
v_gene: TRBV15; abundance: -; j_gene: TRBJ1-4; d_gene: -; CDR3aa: CATSRPNRDEKLFF; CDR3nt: TGTGCCACCAGCAGACCGAACAGAGACGAAAAACTGTTTTTT